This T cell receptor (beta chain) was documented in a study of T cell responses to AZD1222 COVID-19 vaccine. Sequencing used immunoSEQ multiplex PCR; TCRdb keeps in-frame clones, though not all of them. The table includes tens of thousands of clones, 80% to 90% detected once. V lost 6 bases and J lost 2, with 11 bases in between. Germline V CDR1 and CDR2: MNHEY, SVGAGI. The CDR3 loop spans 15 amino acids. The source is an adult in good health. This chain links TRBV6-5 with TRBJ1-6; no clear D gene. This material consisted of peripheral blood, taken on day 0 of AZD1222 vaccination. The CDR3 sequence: CASSVGGPYNSPLHF. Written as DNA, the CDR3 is TGTGCCAGCAGCGTCGGCGGACCCTATAATTCACCCCTCCACTTT.